What follows are 22 T cell receptor beta chains derived from one specimen sequenced in a study of T cell responses to AZD1222 COVID-19 vaccine (dated by TCRdb to 2020 to 2023). To prepare the library, the immunoSEQ multiplex PCR assay was applied. TCRdb holds this immuneACCESS table with in-frame rearrangements only. Some clones are missing; in checked studies, unresolved V genes explain under half, and the rest has no known cause. Across this sample there are around 140,000 clones, with 89% seen only once. Under 2% of the sample rests with the top ten. In the paper's terms, the time point label means: about 28 days (+/-7) after the second vaccine dose. The sample in question was peripheral blood, obtained 28 days after the second AZD1222 dose. The receptor source for this set is an adult who received the AZD1222 COVID-19 vaccine.

The chain couples TRBV25-1 to TRBJ2-7; D may be TRBD2 (5 bases). From germline, CDR1 is MGHDK and CDR2 SYGVNS. The length of the CDR3 is 17 residues. V lost 3 bases to trimming and J lost 0 bases, with 18 bases between them. The CDR3 sequence: CASSERVGVTASYEQYF. CDR3 bases: TGTGCCAGCAGTGAGCGGGTTGGGGTAACAGCCTCCTACGAGCAGTACTTC.

The V call is TRBV12-3 or TRBV12-4, the J call TRBJ1-1; D is uncertain. The CDR3 covers 13 residues. The ends were cut back, 6 bases at V and 4 bases at J, with 12 bases in the middle. The CDR3 protein is CASSPGVRTEAFF. Written as DNA, the CDR3 is TGTGCCAGCAGCCCCGGGGTCCGCACTGAAGCTTTCTTT.

This clone appeared once. V usage is TRBV9 and J usage is TRBJ2-1; D is perhaps TRBD2 (6 bases). This CDR3 is 13 amino acids long. CDR1 is SGDLS, CDR2 YYNGEE, per germline. V was trimmed by 2 bases and J by 7 bases, leaving 10 bases between them. In DNA, the CDR3 is TGTGCCAGCAGCGTCGGGGGACTGAATGAGCAGTTCTTC. It encodes CASSVGGLNEQFF.

This sequence joins TRBV9 and TRBJ1-3, with D possibly being TRBD1 (6 bases). From germline, CDR1 is SGDLS and CDR2 YYNGEE. The CDR3 is made up of 18 amino acids. V was cut by 4 bases and J by 0 bases, with 20 bases left in between. The CDR3 coding sequence is TGTGCCAGCAGCCCCTGGGGGTCAGGGACAAGCTCTGGAAACACCATATATTTT. It encodes CASSPWGSGTSSGNTIYF.

The chain carries TRBV5-6 and TRBJ2-7; perhaps TRBD1 as D (5 bases). CDR1 is SGHDT, CDR2 YYEEEE, per germline. This CDR3 region has 14 residues. V was shortened by 0 bases and J by 0 bases, with 7 bases between the two germline ends. The CDR3 region is CASSLGGHSYEQYF. CDR3 DNA: TGTGCCAGCAGCTTGGGGGGCCACTCCTACGAGCAGTACTTC.

The rearrangement uses TRBV5-1 and TRBJ1-2, with 9 nucleotides matching TRBD1. The CDR3 consists of 15 residues. Germline CDR1 SGHRS, CDR2 YFSETQ. Unmatched junction bases numbered 7, after V lost 2 bases and J lost 5 bases. The DNA of the CDR3 is TGCGCCAGCAGCTTAGGACAGGGGAACGATTATGGCTACACCTTC. Amino acid sequence: CASSLGQGNDYGYTF.

This rearrangement joins TRBV19 to TRBJ2-2; D is perhaps TRBD2 (6 bases). The V gene's germline CDR1 is LNHDA and CDR2 SQIVND (reference sequence). V was cut by 7 bases and J by 7 bases, with 19 bases left in between. The CDR3 runs 15 residues. Written as DNA, the CDR3 is TGTGCCAGTACCATCGGGACTGCGGGTGACGGGGAGCTGTTTTTT. Protein sequence: CASTIGTAGDGELFF.

The chain employs TRBV21-1 and TRBJ1-6; TRBD1, the table's D call, was not compared with the DNA. TRBV21-1 is a recognized pseudogene. This CDR3 is built from 17 residues. The CDR3 spells CASSKKQGPSLGSPLHF. CDR3 bases: TGTGCCAGCAGCAAGAAACAGGGACCCTCTCTTGGTTCACCCCTCCACTTT.

This clone was seen a single time. The rearrangement uses TRBV10-3 and TRBJ2-7; TRBD2 is a possible D gene (6 bases). The CDR3 is 14 amino acids. Germline CDR1 reads ENHRY; CDR2 reads SYGVKD. Trimming removed 6 bases at V and 7 bases at J, with 19 bases between. The CDR3 here is CAISPTSGGYEQYF. In DNA form, the CDR3 reads TGTGCCATCAGCCCGACTAGTGGGGGGTATGAGCAGTACTTC.

The sample holds a few counts of this clone. The rearrangement joins TRBV6-5 to TRBJ2-2; no definite D call. The CDR3 spans 13 residues. Germline V lookup: CDR1 MNHEY, CDR2 SVGAGI. V gave up 6 bases and J gave up 1 base, with 6 bases separating them. In DNA form, the CDR3 reads TGTGCCAGCAGCGAGGTGAACACCGGGGAGCTGTTTTTT. This codes for CASSEVNTGELFF.

This clone has only one observation. The chain has TRBV19 and TRBJ2-6, with unresolved D. Deletions cut 0 bases from V and 4 bases from J, with 13 bases between. The CDR3 extends over 17 amino acids. The V gene's germline CDR1 is LNHDA and CDR2 SQIVND (reference sequence). Written as DNA, the CDR3 is TGTGCCAGTAGTATAGATCGGGCCCTCTTAGGGGCCAACGTCCTGACTTTC. It specifies CASSIDRALLGANVLTF.

This clone was picked up a small number of times. The chain employs TRBV6-2 or TRBV6-3 and TRBJ1-1, with no clear D. V dropped 2 bases and J dropped 0 bases, with 7 bases sitting between them. CDR1 and CDR2 (germline): MNHEY, SVGEGT. This CDR3 comprises 14 residues. In DNA form, the CDR3 reads TGTGCCAGCAGTTACGGGAGGTTGAACACTGAAGCTTTCTTT. Translation gives CASSYGRLNTEAFF.

This clone was found once. The V and J genes are TRBV27 and TRBJ1-5; 9 nucleotides line up with TRBD1. V gave up 6 bases and J gave up 7 bases; unmatched junction bases: 13. The germline V gene has CDR1 MNHEY and CDR2 SMNVEV (reference sequence). The CDR3 spans 16 residues. This CDR3 reads CASSETGGAFIQPQHF. The CDR3 region has the DNA TGTGCCAGCAGCGAAACAGGGGGCGCTTTCATCCAGCCCCAGCATTTT.

This clone was seen more than once but under ten times. The rearrangement links TRBV4-3 to TRBJ2-7; possible D gene TRBD1, 5 bases. The CDR3 consists of 14 residues. V lost 1 base and J lost 5, with 12 bases in between. In germline, CDR1 is LGHNA, CDR2 YSLEER. The chain's CDR3 is CASSQAISRDEQYF. DNA for the CDR3: TGCGCCAGCAGCCAAGCCATTTCCAGGGACGAGCAGTACTTC.

The V call is TRBV18, the J call TRBJ1-2, with 8 bases lining up with TRBD1. Germline values: CDR1 KGHSH, CDR2 LQKENI. CDR3 size: 15 residues. V shed 3 bases and J 3 bases; nucleotides not matched to a gene: 6. The CDR3 DNA follows: TGTGCCAGCTCACCGGGAACGACAGGGGACTATGGCTACACCTTC. This codes for CASSPGTTGDYGYTF.

The rearrangement links TRBV7-6 to TRBJ2-1, with 7 positions matching TRBD1. This CDR3 is built from 16 residues. Germline-derived CDR1 and CDR2 are SGHVS and FNYEAQ. J was trimmed by 2 bases and V by 5 bases; bases with no gene match: 9. CDR3 region: CASSPTPTGTYNEQFF. CDR3 nucleotide sequence: TGTGCCAGCAGCCCAACCCCGACAGGGACCTACAATGAGCAGTTCTTC. The variable domain in full, with the rest retrieved from reference TRBV7-6 and TRBJ2-1, is GAGVSQSPRYKVTKRGQDVALRCDPISGHVSLYWYRQALGQGPEFLTYFNYEAQQDKSGLPNDRFSAERPEGSISTLTIQRTEQRDSAMYRCASSPTPTGTYNEQFFGPGTRLTVL.

The V and J genes are TRBV7-3 and TRBJ2-7, with 9 bases fitting TRBD1. Unmatched junction bases numbered 7, after V lost 4 bases and J lost 6 bases. Germline V gene data show CDR1 as SGHTA and CDR2 as FQGTGA. CDR3 length: 14 amino acids. The CDR3 region is CASSSAGQGSEQYF. The CDR3 DNA reads TGTGCCAGCAGCTCCGCCGGACAGGGGAGCGAGCAGTACTTC.

The chain carries TRBV29-1 and TRBJ1-1; D is ambiguous. Trimming left V 3 bases short and J 4 bases short, with 12 bases between. The CDR3 is 13 residues long. Germline CDR1 reads SQVTM; CDR2 reads ANQGSEA. The CDR3: CSVERRLSTEAFF. The CDR3 DNA is TGCAGCGTTGAGAGACGTTTGAGCACTGAAGCTTTCTTT.

The chain carries TRBV24-1 and TRBJ2-3; 7 nucleotides agree with TRBD2. Germline V CDR1 and CDR2: KGHDR, SFDVKD. The CDR3 length is 16 residues. V shed 6 bases, J shed 3 bases, and the junction held 11 bases outside the gene matches. The CDR3 coding sequence is TGTGCCACCAGTCGGGGAGCGGGAACGTCAACAGATACGCAGTATTTT. This encodes CATSRGAGTSTDTQYF.

V and J are TRBV5-6 and TRBJ2-1; 10 bases line up with TRBD2. Germline-derived CDR1 and CDR2 are SGHDT and YYEEEE. CDR3 length: 16 amino acids. V trimming: 3 bases; J trimming: 0 bases; junction bases outside the gene matches: 3. Written as DNA, the CDR3 is TGTGCCAGCAGCTGGACTAGCGGTCACTCCTACAATGAGCAGTTCTTC. Protein product: CASSWTSGHSYNEQFF. Together with reference TRBV5-6 and TRBJ2-1, the CDR3 gives the full variable domain: DAGVTQSPTHLIKTRGQQVTLRCSPKSGHDTVSWYQQALGQGPQFIFQYYEEEERQRGNFPDRFSGHQFPNYSSELNVNALLLGDSALYLCASSWTSGHSYNEQFFGPGTRLTVL.

The chain combines TRBV27 with TRBJ2-1, with a possible D match to TRBD2 (6 bases). The CDR3 totals 15 residues. Germline CDR1 is MNHEY and CDR2 is SMNVEV (reference sequence). Trimming cost V 3 bases and J 2 bases, with 11 bases left between them. The CDR3 DNA reads TGTGCCAGCAGTTTGTCGGGAGACGCCTACAATGAGCAGTTCTTC. Its protein product is CASSLSGDAYNEQFF.

The J gene is TRBJ1-2, the V gene TRBV30; D possibly corresponds to TRBD1 (6 bases). This CDR3 is 15 amino acids long. The V end was cut by 3 bases, the J end by 6 bases, with 20 bases between. Germline CDR1 and CDR2: GTSNPN and SVGIG (reference sequence). The CDR3 nucleotides are TGTGCCTGGAGGACGTCTACAGGGTGGGGAGATGGCTACACCTTC. As protein: CAWRTSTGWGDGYTF. The variable domain in full, with the rest retrieved from reference TRBV30 and TRBJ1-2, is SQTIHQWPATLVQPVGSPLSLECTVEGTSNPNLYWYRQAAGRGLQLLFYSVGIGQISSEVPQNLSASRPQDRQFILSSKKLLLSDSGFYLCAWRTSTGWGDGYTFGSGTRLTVV.